Following are 5 T cell receptor beta chains from one sample sequenced in a study of T cell repertoires in cytomegalovirus infection (dated by TCRdb to the late 2010s). Their antigens remain unidentified. The sample's treatment or condition label, in plain terms: in vitro stimulation with specific CMV peptide epitopes to enrich CMV-specific T cells. The instrument was an Illumina HiSeq 1500. TCRdb handled the public reads itself, with Q25 trimming in fastp and clone calling in MiXCR, and kept productive beta chains. Rows with one shared CDR3 protein collapse into an entry with the most common genes and DNA. This sample lists 300,000 to 400,000 distinct CDR3 sequences; approximately 32% were detected once. The ten largest clones capture roughly 20% of the sample. The specimen was cultured PBMCs, collected from culture after CMV antigen stimulation. Receptor source: a human donor in good health (CMV status not recorded). Some clones in this sample may be carry-over from other donors' samples.

The chain employs TRBV28 and TRBJ1-1; D is uncertain. The CDR3 totals 16 residues. Germline lookup yields CDR1 MDHEN and CDR2 SYDVKM. Trimming stripped 5 bases from V and 2 bases from J, with 18 bases between. Here the CDR3 reads CASSPASLSRNTEAFF. The CDR3 coding sequence is TGTGCCAGCAGTCCAGCTTCCTTGAGCCGAAACACTGAAGCTTTCTTT.

This clonotype appeared many times. V is TRBV7-2 and J is TRBJ1-1, with D possibly TRBD1 on 6 matching bases. This CDR3 comprises 13 residues. Per germline, CDR1 SGHTA and CDR2 FQGNSA. Trimming removed 5 bases at V and 6 bases at J, with 13 bases between. The CDR3: CASSPRQDAEAFF. The CDR3 nucleotides read TGTGCCAGCAGCCCCCGACAGGATGCTGAAGCTTTCTTT.

V usage is TRBV27 and J usage is TRBJ1-6, with 8 bases fitting TRBD1. J was trimmed by 7 bases and V by 6 bases; bases with no gene match: 5. CDR1 MNHEY and CDR2 SMNVEV come from the germline V gene (reference sequence). The CDR3 has 14 amino acids. As DNA, the CDR3 is TGTGCCAGCAGCAGGCAGGGGGCAAATTCACCCCTCCACTTT. Its translation is CASSRQGANSPLHF.

The chain couples TRBV13 to TRBJ1-3; D ambiguous. V lost 3 bases to trimming and J lost 0 bases, with 9 bases between them. Germline CDR1 is PRHDT and CDR2 is FYEKMQ (reference sequence). This CDR3 region has 15 residues. The CDR3 nucleotides are TGTGCCAGCAGCTTTTGGGCCTACTCTGGAAACACCATATATTTT. Translating gives CASSFWAYSGNTIYF.

In this sample, this clonotype turned up once. The chain couples TRBV30 to TRBJ1-5, with D perhaps TRBD1 (6 bases). Germline CDR1 and CDR2: GTSNPN and SVGIG (reference sequence). The V and J ends lost 0 bases and 0 bases respectively, with 9 bases between them. The CDR3 loop spans 15 amino acids. In DNA form, the CDR3 reads TGTGCCTGGAGTGTCAGGACAGATAGCAATCAGCCCCAGCATTTT. Translation gives CAWSVRTDSNQPQHF.